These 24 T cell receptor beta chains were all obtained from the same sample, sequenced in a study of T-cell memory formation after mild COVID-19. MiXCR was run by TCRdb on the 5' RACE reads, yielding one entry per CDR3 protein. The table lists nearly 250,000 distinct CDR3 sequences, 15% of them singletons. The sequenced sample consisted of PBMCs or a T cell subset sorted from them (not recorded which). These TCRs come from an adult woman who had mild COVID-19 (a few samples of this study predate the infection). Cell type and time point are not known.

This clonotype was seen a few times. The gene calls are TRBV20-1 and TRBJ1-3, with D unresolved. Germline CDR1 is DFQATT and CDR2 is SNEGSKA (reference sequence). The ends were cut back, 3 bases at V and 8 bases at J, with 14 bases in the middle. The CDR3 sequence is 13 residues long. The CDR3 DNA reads TGCAGTGCTAGTCGGGGTTTTGAGGACACCATATATTTT. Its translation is CSASRGFEDTIYF.

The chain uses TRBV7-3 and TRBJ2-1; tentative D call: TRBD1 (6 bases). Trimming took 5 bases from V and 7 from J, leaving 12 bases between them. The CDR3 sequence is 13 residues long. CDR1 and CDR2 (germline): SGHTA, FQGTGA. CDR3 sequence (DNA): TGTGCCAGCAGCCAACAGGGCGGTAATGAGCAGTTCTTC. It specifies CASSQQGGNEQFF.

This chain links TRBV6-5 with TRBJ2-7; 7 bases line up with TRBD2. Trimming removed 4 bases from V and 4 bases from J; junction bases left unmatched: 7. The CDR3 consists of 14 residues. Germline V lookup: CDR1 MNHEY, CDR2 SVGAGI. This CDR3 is CASSSTGGKYEQYF. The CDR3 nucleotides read TGTGCCAGCAGTTCAACCGGGGGGAAATACGAGCAGTACTTC.

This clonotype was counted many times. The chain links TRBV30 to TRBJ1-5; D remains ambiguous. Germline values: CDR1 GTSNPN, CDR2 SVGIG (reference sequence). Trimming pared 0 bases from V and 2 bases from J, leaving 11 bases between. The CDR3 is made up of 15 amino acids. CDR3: CAWSVYGSGNQPQHF. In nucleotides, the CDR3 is TGTGCCTGGAGTGTATACGGGTCTGGCAATCAGCCCCAGCATTTT.

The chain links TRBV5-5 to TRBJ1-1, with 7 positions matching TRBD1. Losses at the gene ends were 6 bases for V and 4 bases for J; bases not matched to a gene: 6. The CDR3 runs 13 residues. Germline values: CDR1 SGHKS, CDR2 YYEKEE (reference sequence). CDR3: CASKKEGATEAFF. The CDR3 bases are TGTGCCAGCAAAAAGGAGGGGGCCACTGAAGCTTTCTTT.

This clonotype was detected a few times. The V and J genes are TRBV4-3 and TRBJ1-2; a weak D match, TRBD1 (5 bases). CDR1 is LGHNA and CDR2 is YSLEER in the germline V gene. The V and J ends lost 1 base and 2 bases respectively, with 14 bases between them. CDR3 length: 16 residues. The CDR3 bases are TGCGCCAGCAGCCAAGGGCCTCCTCGACAGAACTATGGCTACACCTTC. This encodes CASSQGPPRQNYGYTF.

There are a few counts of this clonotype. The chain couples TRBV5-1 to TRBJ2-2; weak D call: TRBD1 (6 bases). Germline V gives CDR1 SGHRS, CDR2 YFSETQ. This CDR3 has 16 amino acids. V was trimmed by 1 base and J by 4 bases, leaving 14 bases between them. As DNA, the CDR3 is TGCGCCAGCAGCTTGCAAGTCGGACAGTCCACCGGGGAGCTGTTTTTT. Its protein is CASSLQVGQSTGELFF.

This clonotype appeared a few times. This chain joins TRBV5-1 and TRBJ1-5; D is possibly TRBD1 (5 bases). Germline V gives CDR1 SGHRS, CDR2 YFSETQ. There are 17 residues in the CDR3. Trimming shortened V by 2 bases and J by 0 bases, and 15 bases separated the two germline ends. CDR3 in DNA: TGCGCCAGCAGCTTTGGACGGACAACACATAGCAATCAGCCCCAGCATTTT. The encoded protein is CASSFGRTTHSNQPQHF.

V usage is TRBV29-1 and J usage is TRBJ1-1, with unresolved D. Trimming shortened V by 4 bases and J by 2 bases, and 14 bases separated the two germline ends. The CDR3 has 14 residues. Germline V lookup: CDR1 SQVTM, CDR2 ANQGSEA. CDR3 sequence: CSVVEDGINTEAFF. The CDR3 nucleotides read TGCAGCGTTGTTGAGGACGGGATAAACACTGAAGCTTTCTTT. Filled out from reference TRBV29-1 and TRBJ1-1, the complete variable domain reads SAVISQKPSRDICQRGTSLTIQCQVDSQVTMMFWYRQQPGQSLTLIATANQGSEATYESGFVIDKFPISRPNLTFSTLTVSNMSPEDSSIYLCSVVEDGINTEAFFGQGTRLTVV.

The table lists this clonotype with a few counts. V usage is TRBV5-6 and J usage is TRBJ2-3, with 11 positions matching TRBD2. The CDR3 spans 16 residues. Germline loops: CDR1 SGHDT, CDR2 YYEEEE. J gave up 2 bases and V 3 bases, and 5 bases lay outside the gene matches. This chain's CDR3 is CASSWRLAGLTDTQYF. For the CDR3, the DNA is TGTGCCAGCAGCTGGCGACTAGCGGGGCTCACAGATACGCAGTATTTT. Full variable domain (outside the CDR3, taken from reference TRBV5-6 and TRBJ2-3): DAGVTQSPTHLIKTRGQQVTLRCSPKSGHDTVSWYQQALGQGPQFIFQYYEEEERQRGNFPDRFSGHQFPNYSSELNVNALLLGDSALYLCASSWRLAGLTDTQYFGPGTRLTVL.

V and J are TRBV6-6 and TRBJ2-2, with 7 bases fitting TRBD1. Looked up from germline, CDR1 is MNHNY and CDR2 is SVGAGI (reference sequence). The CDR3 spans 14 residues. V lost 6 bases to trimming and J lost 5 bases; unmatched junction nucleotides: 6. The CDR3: CASRGDRRTGELFF. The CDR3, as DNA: TGTGCCAGCAGGGGGGACAGAAGGACCGGGGAGCTGTTTTTT.

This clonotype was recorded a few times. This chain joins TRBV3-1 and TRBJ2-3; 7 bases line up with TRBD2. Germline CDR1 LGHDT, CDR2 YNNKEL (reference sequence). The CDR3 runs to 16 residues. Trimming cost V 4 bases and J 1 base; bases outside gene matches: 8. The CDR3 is CASSPRSGVGTDTQYF. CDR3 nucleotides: TGTGCCAGCAGCCCCAGGAGCGGGGTCGGCACAGATACGCAGTATTTT.

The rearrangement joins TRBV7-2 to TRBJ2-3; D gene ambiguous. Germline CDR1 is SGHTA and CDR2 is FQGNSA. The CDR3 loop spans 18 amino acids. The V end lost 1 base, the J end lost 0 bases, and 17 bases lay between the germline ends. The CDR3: CASSLGRAGRTSTDTQYF. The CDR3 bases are TGTGCCAGCAGCTTAGGTCGAGCCGGGCGAACTAGCACAGATACGCAGTATTTT.

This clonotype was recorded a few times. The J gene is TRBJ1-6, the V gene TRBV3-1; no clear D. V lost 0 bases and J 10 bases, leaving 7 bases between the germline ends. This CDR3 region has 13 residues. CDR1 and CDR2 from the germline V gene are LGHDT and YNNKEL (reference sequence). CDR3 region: CASSQDSYSPLHF. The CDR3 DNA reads TGTGCCAGCAGCCAAGACAGCTACTCACCCCTCCACTTT.

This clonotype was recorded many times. The CDR3 DNA is TGCAGTGCTAGAGACGGGAGCTCCTACAATGAGCAGTTCTTC. Its protein is CSARDGSSYNEQFF. The chain has TRBV20-1 and TRBJ2-1; D is perhaps TRBD2 (6 bases). This CDR3 spans 14 amino acids. The ends were cut back, 0 bases at V and 0 bases at J, with 6 bases in the middle. Germline CDR1 and CDR2: DFQATT and SNEGSKA (reference sequence).

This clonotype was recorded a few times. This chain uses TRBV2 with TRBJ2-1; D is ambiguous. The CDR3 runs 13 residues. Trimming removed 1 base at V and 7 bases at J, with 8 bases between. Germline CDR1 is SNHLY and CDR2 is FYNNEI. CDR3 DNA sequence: TGTGCCAGCAGTGAAGACAGAGTGAATGAGCAGTTCTTC. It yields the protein CASSEDRVNEQFF.

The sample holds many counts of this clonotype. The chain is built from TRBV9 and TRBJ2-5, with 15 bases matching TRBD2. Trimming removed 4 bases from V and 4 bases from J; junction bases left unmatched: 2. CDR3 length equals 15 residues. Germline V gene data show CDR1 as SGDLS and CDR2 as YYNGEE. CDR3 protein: CASSKGLAGGETQYF. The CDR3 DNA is TGTGCCAGCAGCAAGGGACTAGCGGGGGGAGAGACCCAGTACTTC. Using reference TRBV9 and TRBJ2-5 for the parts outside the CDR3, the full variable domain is DSGVTQTPKHLITATGQRVTLRCSPRSGDLSVYWYQQSLDQGLQFLIQYYNGEERAKGNILERFSAQQFPDLHSELNLSSLELGDSALYFCASSKGLAGGETQYFGPGTRLLVL.

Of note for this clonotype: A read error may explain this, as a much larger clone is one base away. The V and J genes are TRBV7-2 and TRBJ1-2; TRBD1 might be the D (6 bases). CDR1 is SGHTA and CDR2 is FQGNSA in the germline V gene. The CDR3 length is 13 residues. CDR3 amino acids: CATSPDRFYGFTF. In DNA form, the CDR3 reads TGTGCCACCTCCCCCGACAGGTTCTATGGCTTCACCTTC.

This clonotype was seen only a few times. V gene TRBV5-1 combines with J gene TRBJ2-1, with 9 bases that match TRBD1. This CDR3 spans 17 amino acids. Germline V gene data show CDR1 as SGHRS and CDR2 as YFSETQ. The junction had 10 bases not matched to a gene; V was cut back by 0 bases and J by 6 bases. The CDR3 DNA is TGCGCCAGCAGCTTGGGGGGAACAGGGGGCCATCTCAATGAGCAGTTCTTC. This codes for CASSLGGTGGHLNEQFF.

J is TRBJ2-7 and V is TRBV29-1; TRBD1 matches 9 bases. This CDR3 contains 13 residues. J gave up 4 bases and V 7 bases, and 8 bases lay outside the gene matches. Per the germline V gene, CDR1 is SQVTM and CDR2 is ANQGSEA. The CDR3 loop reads CSAHRGRGYEQYF. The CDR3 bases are TGCAGCGCTCACAGGGGGCGCGGGTACGAGCAGTACTTC.

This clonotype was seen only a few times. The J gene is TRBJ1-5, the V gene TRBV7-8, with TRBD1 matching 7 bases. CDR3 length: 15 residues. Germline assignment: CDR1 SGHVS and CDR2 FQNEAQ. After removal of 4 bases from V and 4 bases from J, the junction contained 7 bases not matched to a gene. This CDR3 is CASSSPGQNNQPQHF. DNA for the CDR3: TGTGCCAGCAGCTCCCCGGGACAGAATAATCAGCCCCAGCATTTT.

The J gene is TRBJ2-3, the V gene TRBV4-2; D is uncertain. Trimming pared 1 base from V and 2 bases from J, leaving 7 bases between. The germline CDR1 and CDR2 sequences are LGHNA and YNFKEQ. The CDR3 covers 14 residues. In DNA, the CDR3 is TGTGCCAGCAGCCAAGGCGTTTTCACAGATACGCAGTATTTT. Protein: CASSQGVFTDTQYF.

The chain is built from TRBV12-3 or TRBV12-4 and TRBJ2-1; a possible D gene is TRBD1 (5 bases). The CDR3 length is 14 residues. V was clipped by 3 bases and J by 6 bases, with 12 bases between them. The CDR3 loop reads CASSFVGPSNEQFF. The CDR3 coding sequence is TGTGCCAGCAGTTTTGTGGGGCCATCCAATGAGCAGTTCTTC.

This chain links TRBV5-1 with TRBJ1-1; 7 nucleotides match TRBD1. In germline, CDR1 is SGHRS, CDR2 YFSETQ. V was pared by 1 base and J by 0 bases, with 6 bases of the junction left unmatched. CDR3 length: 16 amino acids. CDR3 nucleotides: TGCGCCAGCAGCTTGAGACAGGGCGGGATGAACACTGAAGCTTTCTTT. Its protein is CASSLRQGGMNTEAFF.